The 27 T cell receptor beta chains listed next were all sequenced from one sample in a study of shared clonotypes between healthy human individuals. Assay: immunoSEQ multiplex PCR; the TCRdb copy retains only in-frame clones and omits some. The sample consists of about 710,000 clones, approximately 72% of them appearing once. Specimen: memory CD4+ T cells sorted from blood. As to subset: CD45RA-negative fraction. The source of these receptors is a young woman in good health.

This chain connects TRBV18 to TRBJ2-5; 9 bases agree with TRBD1. Germline assignment: CDR1 KGHSH and CDR2 LQKENI. The CDR3 consists of 17 residues. The V gene end was trimmed by 5 bases and the J gene end by 0 bases; junction bases not matched to a gene: 10. The CDR3 region is CASSSKKGQGHQETQYF. The CDR3 region has the DNA TGTGCCAGCTCATCGAAAAAGGGACAGGGCCACCAAGAGACCCAGTACTTC. The complete variable domain, with remaining parts taken from reference TRBV18 and TRBJ2-5, reads NAGVMQNPRHLVRRRGQEARLRCSPMKGHSHVYWYRQLPEEGLKFMVYLQKENIIDESGMPKERFSAEFPKEGPSILRIQQVVRGDSAAYFCASSSKKGQGHQETQYFGPGTRLLVL.

This rearrangement joins TRBV11-2 to TRBJ2-2, with D perhaps matching TRBD1 or TRBD2 (5 bases each). Trimming took off 5 bases at V and 6 bases at J, with 22 bases between the two ends. This CDR3 has 17 amino acids. Germline values: CDR1 SGHAT, CDR2 FQNNGV. Here the CDR3 reads CASSGPPGRQVSGELFF. CDR3 nucleotide sequence: TGTGCCAGCAGCGGCCCCCCGGGGCGGCAGGTCTCCGGGGAGCTGTTTTTT.

The rearrangement uses TRBV19 and TRBJ2-1, with 8 bases matching TRBD1. The CDR3 runs 15 residues. The V gene's germline CDR1 is LNHDA and CDR2 SQIVND (reference sequence). Losses at the gene ends were 0 bases for V and 6 bases for J; bases not matched to a gene: 4. CDR3 sequence: CASSIEDRDGNEQFF. The CDR3 nucleotides are TGTGCCAGTAGTATAGAGGACAGGGATGGCAATGAGCAGTTCTTC. Variable domain in full (rest from reference TRBV19 and TRBJ2-1): DGGITQSPKYLFRKEGQNVTLSCEQNLNHDAMYWYRQDPGQGLRLIYYSQIVNDFQKGDIAEGYSVSREKKESFPLTVTSAQKNPTAFYLCASSIEDRDGNEQFFGPGTRLTVL.

This clone has only a few counts. This sequence joins TRBV6-1 and TRBJ2-3; D not resolved. The V end was cut by 6 bases, the J end by 7 bases, with 20 bases between. The CDR3 runs to 15 residues. Germline values: CDR1 MNHNS, CDR2 SASEGT. The CDR3 region is CASRTGFGSIYTQYF. CDR3 sequence (DNA): TGTGCCAGCAGGACGGGCTTCGGTTCAATCTATACGCAGTATTTT.

The chain has TRBV5-6 and TRBJ2-5, with unresolved D. The CDR3 is 15 amino acids. Trimming stripped 5 bases from V and 2 bases from J, with 16 bases between. Germline values: CDR1 SGHDT, CDR2 YYEEEE. In DNA, the CDR3 is TGTGCCAGCAGTTCGGTGGGGTCCCTACAAGAGACCCAGTACTTC. Protein sequence: CASSSVGSLQETQYF.

The V and J genes are TRBV7-9 and TRBJ2-7; 10 nucleotides line up with TRBD1. The CDR3 loop spans 15 amino acids. Trimming cost V 0 bases and J 5 bases; bases outside gene matches: 4. From germline, CDR1 is SEHNR and CDR2 FQNEAQ (reference sequence). CDR3 bases: TGTGCCAGCAGCTTAGCCGGGACAGGGGTCCACGAGCAGTACTTC. Its protein is CASSLAGTGVHEQYF.

This clone was seen a handful of times. The chain recombines TRBV13 with TRBJ1-1; D call uncertain. The CDR3 sequence is 14 residues long. Germline assignment: CDR1 PRHDT and CDR2 FYEKMQ (reference sequence). The V end lost 1 base, the J end lost 1 base, and 7 bases lay between the germline ends. The CDR3 DNA reads TGTGCCAGCAGCTTAGCGGAGACGAACACTGAAGCTTTCTTT. This codes for CASSLAETNTEAFF. Full variable domain (outside the CDR3, taken from reference TRBV13 and TRBJ1-1): AAGVIQSPRHLIKEKRETATLKCYPIPRHDTVYWYQQGPGQDPQFLISFYEKMQSDKGSIPDRFSAQQFSDYHSELNMSSLELGDSALYFCASSLAETNTEAFFGQGTRLTVV.

V is TRBV7-9 and J is TRBJ2-1; 9 positions match TRBD2. The germline gives CDR1 SEHNR, CDR2 FQNEAQ (reference sequence). Germline trimming cut 4 bases from V and 5 bases from J; bases unmatched to any gene: 9. The CDR3 has 16 amino acids. The CDR3 reads CASSSGQREEDNEQFF. The CDR3 DNA follows: TGTGCCAGCAGCTCCGGGCAGCGGGAGGAAGACAATGAGCAGTTCTTC.

About this clone: Because the CDR3's place on the DNA is in doubt, the DNA is left out and the CDR3 is given as listed by TCRdb. The rearrangement joins TRBV6-5 to TRBJ1-1; the table assigns TRBD1, which was not confirmed against the DNA. A total of 12 residues make up the CDR3, ends included. Germline-derived CDR1 and CDR2 are MNHEY and SVGAGI. The CDR3 spells CASSTSDSEAFF.

This chain uses TRBV30 with TRBJ2-1, with 7 bases matching TRBD2. The ends lost 1 base at V and 6 bases at J; junction bases unmatched: 12. The CDR3 is 16 residues long. CDR1 and CDR2 from the germline V gene are GTSNPN and SVGIG (reference sequence). The CDR3 region is CAWSGEVAGEGNEQFF. Written as DNA, the CDR3 is TGTGCCTGGAGTGGGGAGGTGGCGGGGGAGGGCAATGAGCAGTTCTTC.

V and J are TRBV15 and TRBJ1-2; 8 positions match TRBD1. The CDR3 has 13 amino acids. In germline, CDR1 is LNHNV, CDR2 YYDKDF (reference sequence). V lost 4 bases to trimming and J lost 7 bases; unmatched junction nucleotides: 5. For the CDR3, the DNA is TGTGCCACCAGCATAGCAGGGGGCCTTGGCTACACCTTC. Protein: CATSIAGGLGYTF.

As regards this clone: This may be a read error, as it is one base from a much larger clone. Other DNA sequences from this sample encode an identical CDR3 as well. The chain employs TRBV29-1 and TRBJ2-2; D call uncertain. V was cut by 2 bases and J by 5 bases, with 6 bases left in between. The germline gives CDR1 SQVTM, CDR2 ANQGSEA. CDR3 length: 12 amino acids. The CDR3 here is CSVERTTGELFF. The CDR3 nucleotides are TGCAGCGTTGAAAGGACGACCGGGGAGCTGTTTTTT.

The chain couples TRBV6-5 to TRBJ2-7, with 9 bases fitting TRBD1. The CDR3 contains 14 residues. Germline CDR1 reads MNHEY; CDR2 reads SVGAGI. V trimming: 10 bases; J trimming: 3 bases; junction bases outside the gene matches: 10. As DNA, the CDR3 is TGTGCCATCAGCACCGGGACAGGGTACTACGAGCAGTACTTC. This gives the protein CAISTGTGYYEQYF.

The chain uses TRBV2 and TRBJ2-7; 10 bases are a match to TRBD1. Trimming at V came to 3 bases and at J to 5 bases, leaving 7 bases not matched to a gene. The CDR3 consists of 15 residues. Germline-derived CDR1 and CDR2 are SNHLY and FYNNEI. The CDR3 spells CASSERQGARDEQYF. The CDR3 nucleotides are TGTGCCAGCAGTGAGAGACAGGGGGCGCGGGACGAGCAGTACTTC.

The rearrangement joins TRBV25-1 to TRBJ2-4; tentative D call: TRBD2 (6 bases). The CDR3 is made up of 14 amino acids. Germline CDR1 MGHDK, CDR2 SYGVNS. V gave up 2 bases and J gave up 8 bases, with 13 bases separating them. The CDR3 loop reads CASSEAGRGDIQYF. In DNA form, the CDR3 reads TGTGCCAGCAGTGAAGCGGGAAGAGGGGACATTCAGTACTTC.

The chain uses TRBV28 and TRBJ1-3, with a weak D call TRBD1 (5 bases). The CDR3 loop spans 16 amino acids. Germline lookup yields CDR1 MDHEN and CDR2 SYDVKM. V lost 8 bases, J lost 5 bases, and 22 bases lay in between. The CDR3: CASYLSGGGGRNTIYF. The CDR3 region has the DNA TGTGCCAGCTACCTTTCCGGCGGGGGGGGAAGAAACACCATATATTTT. Together with reference TRBV28 and TRBJ1-3, the CDR3 gives the full variable domain: DVKVTQSSRYLVKRTGEKVFLECVQDMDHENMFWYRQDPGLGLRLIYFSYDVKMKEKGDIPEGYSVSREKKERFSLILESASTNQTSMYLCASYLSGGGGRNTIYFGEGSWLTVV.

The V call is TRBV27, the J call TRBJ2-1, with D tentatively TRBD1 (6 bases). Germline-derived CDR1 and CDR2 are MNHEY and SMNVEV (reference sequence). The CDR3 extends over 11 amino acids. V lost 6 bases, J lost 8 bases, and 8 bases lay in between. This CDR3 is CASSRGYEQFF. As DNA, the CDR3 is TGTGCCAGCAGCAGGGGCTATGAGCAGTTCTTC.

V usage is TRBV6-1 and J usage is TRBJ1-5, with 7 bases aligning to TRBD1. J was trimmed by 3 bases and V by 6 bases; bases with no gene match: 8. CDR3 size: 15 residues. Germline lookup yields CDR1 MNHNS and CDR2 SASEGT. The CDR3 DNA reads as TGTGCCAGCAGGACCGGACAGGCCCTCAATCAGCCCCAGCATTTT. Its translation: CASRTGQALNQPQHF.

This chain joins TRBV5-1 and TRBJ2-1, with 10 bases matching TRBD2. After removal of 5 bases from V and 7 bases from J, the junction contained 6 bases not matched to a gene. CDR1 and CDR2 from the germline V gene are SGHRS and YFSETQ. The CDR3 covers 14 residues. The CDR3 spells CASSQASGRNEQFF. The DNA of the CDR3 is TGCGCCAGCAGTCAGGCTAGCGGGAGAAATGAGCAGTTCTTC.

The rearrangement joins TRBV28 to TRBJ1-4, with TRBD1 matching 12 bases. V shed 6 bases and J 7 bases; nucleotides not matched to a gene: 9. The V gene's germline CDR1 is MDHEN and CDR2 SYDVKM. CDR3 length: 16 residues. For the CDR3, the DNA is TGTGCCAGCAGGCCCGGGGACAGGGGGCAGAGTGAAAAACTGTTTTTT. Protein: CASRPGDRGQSEKLFF.

The V and J genes are TRBV5-1 and TRBJ2-7; TRBD2 matches 7 bases. Trimming cost V 2 bases and J 4 bases; bases outside gene matches: 9. Per germline, CDR1 SGHRS and CDR2 YFSETQ. This CDR3 is 15 amino acids long. The CDR3 protein is CASSFSSGLGYEQYF. CDR3 DNA sequence: TGCGCCAGCAGCTTCTCTAGCGGCCTTGGTTACGAGCAGTACTTC.

About this clone: This same CDR3 is encoded by further DNA sequences in the sample. The chain employs TRBV11-2 and TRBJ2-3; TRBD2 matches 12 bases. The J segment lost 1 base and the V segment lost 1 base, leaving 0 bases of the junction unmatched. CDR1 is SGHAT and CDR2 is FQNNGV in the germline V gene. The CDR3 length is 16 residues. The CDR3 loop reads CASSLGLAGGTDTQYF. CDR3 sequence (DNA): TGTGCCAGCAGCTTAGGACTAGCGGGGGGCACAGATACGCAGTATTTT.

On this clone itself: The sample holds other DNA sequences that translate to the same CDR3. J is TRBJ2-1 and V is TRBV19, with TRBD1 matching 7 bases. CDR3 size: 13 residues. Germline loops: CDR1 LNHDA, CDR2 SQIVND (reference sequence). The V and J ends lost 5 bases and 9 bases, in that order; junction bases with no gene match: 7. As DNA, the CDR3 is TGTGCCAGTAGTCTTCAGGGGGTTGGTGAGCAGTTCTTC. This codes for CASSLQGVGEQFF.

This chain joins TRBV28 and TRBJ2-2; D is ambiguous. The CDR3 has 14 residues. Per the germline V gene, CDR1 is MDHEN and CDR2 is SYDVKM. Trimming took off 5 bases at V and 4 bases at J, with 11 bases between the two ends. The CDR3 region has the DNA TGTGCCAGCAGTACCCTGGGCGGCACCGGGGAGCTGTTTTTT. Protein sequence: CASSTLGGTGELFF.

The count of this clone is one. Written as DNA, the CDR3 is TGTGCCAGCAGTTACGGGGTTATTGGGATTTCACCCCTCCACTTT. Its protein product is CASSYGVIGISPLHF. This chain links TRBV6-5 with TRBJ1-6; D unclear. This CDR3 spans 15 amino acids. Trimming shortened V by 2 bases and J by 9 bases, and 14 bases separated the two germline ends. Germline CDR1 reads MNHEY; CDR2 reads SVGAGI.

The chain combines TRBV11-2 with TRBJ2-5; D is unresolved. The tail of the sequence fits TRBJ2-7 better, so the J call may be wrong. This CDR3 contains 15 residues. The germline V gene has CDR1 SGHAT and CDR2 FQNNGV. In DNA, the CDR3 is TGTGCCAGCAGCTTAGACCGGGCTACCTTCTACGAGCAGTACTTC. Encoded protein: CASSLDRATFYEQYF.

Of note for this clone: At the DNA level, this CDR3 is encoded by other sequences in the same sample as well. This rearrangement joins TRBV28 to TRBJ2-7, with D uncertain. Between the trimmed V and J ends, which lost 3 bases and 4 bases, there was a span of 1 base. The CDR3 sequence is 10 residues long. Germline CDR1 reads MDHEN; CDR2 reads SYDVKM. CDR3 coding DNA: TGTGCCAGCAGTTTGTACGAGCAGTACTTC. This encodes CASSLYEQYF.